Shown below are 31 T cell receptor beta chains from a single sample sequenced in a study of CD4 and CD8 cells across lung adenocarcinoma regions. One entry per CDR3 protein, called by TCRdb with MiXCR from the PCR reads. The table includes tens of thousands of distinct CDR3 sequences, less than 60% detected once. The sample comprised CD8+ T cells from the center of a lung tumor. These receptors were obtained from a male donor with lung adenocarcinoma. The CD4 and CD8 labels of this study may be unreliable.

In DNA form, the CDR3 reads TGTGCCAGCAGGGGGGGGGGGTCGGGGGTCGACACCGGGGAGCTGTTTTTT. Its protein is CASRGGGSGVDTGELFF. The chain is built from TRBV6-1 and TRBJ2-2; 7 bases match TRBD2. Germline CDR1 reads MNHNS; CDR2 reads SASEGT. The CDR3 totals 17 residues. Trimming took 6 bases from V and 3 from J; bases not matched to a gene: 13.

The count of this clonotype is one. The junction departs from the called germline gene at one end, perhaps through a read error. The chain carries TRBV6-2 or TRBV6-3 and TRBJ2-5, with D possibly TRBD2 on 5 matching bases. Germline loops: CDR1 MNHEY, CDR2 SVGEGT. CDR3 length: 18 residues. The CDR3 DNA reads TGTGCCAGCAGTTGCGCGGCGGGCGCGGGCAGAGACCCAGAGACGCAGTACTTC. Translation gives CASSCAAGAGRDPETQYF.

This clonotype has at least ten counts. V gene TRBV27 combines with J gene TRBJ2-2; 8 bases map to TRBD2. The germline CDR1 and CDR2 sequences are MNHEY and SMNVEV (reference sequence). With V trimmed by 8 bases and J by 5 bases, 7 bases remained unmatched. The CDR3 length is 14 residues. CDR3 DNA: TGTGCCAGCCAGAGCGGGAGTGGGACCGGGGAGCTGTTTTTT. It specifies CASQSGSGTGELFF.

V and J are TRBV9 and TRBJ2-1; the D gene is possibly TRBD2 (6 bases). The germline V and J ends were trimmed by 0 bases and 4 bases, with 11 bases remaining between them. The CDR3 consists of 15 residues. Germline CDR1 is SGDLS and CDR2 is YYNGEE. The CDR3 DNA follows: TGTGCCAGCAGCGTAGCTCCCGGGAGTTACAATGAGCAGTTCTTC. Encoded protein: CASSVAPGSYNEQFF. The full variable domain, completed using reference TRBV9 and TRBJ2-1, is DSGVTQTPKHLITATGQRVTLRCSPRSGDLSVYWYQQSLDQGLQFLIQYYNGEERAKGNILERFSAQQFPDLHSELNLSSLELGDSALYFCASSVAPGSYNEQFFGPGTRLTVL.

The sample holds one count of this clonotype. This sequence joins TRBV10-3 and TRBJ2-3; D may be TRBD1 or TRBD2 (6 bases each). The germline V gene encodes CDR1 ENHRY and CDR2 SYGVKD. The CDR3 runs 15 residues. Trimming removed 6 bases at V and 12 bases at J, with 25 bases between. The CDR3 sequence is CAIRLGGSGQMAQYF. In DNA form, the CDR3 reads TGTGCCATCAGGCTCGGGGGCAGCGGCCAAATGGCCCAGTATTTT.

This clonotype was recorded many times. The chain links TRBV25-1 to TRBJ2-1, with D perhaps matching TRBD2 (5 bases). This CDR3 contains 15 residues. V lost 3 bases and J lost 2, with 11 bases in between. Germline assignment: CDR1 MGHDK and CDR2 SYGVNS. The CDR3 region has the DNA TGTGCCAGCAGTGATCCCTCGGGGACCTACAATGAGCAGTTCTTC. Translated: CASSDPSGTYNEQFF. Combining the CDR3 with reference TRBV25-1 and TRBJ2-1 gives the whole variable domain EADIYQTPRYLVIGTGKKITLECSQTMGHDKMYWYQQDPGMELHLIHYSYGVNSTEKGDLSSESTVSRIRTEHFPLTLESARPSHTSQYLCASSDPSGTYNEQFFGPGTRLTVL.

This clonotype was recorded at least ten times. This CDR3 reads CASRVPSADEQFF. CDR3 nucleotide sequence: TGTGCCAGCAGGGTACCCTCAGCCGATGAGCAGTTCTTC. V and J are TRBV6-6 and TRBJ2-1; D is uncertain. Trimming removed 6 bases at V and 8 bases at J, with 14 bases between. Per the germline V gene, CDR1 is MNHNY and CDR2 is SVGAGI (reference sequence). The CDR3 totals 13 residues.

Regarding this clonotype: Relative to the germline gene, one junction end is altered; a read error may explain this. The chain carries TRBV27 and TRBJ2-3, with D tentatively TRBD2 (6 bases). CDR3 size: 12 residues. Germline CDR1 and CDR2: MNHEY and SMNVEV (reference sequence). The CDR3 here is CAGLTSTNTQYF. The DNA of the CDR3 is TGCGCGGGGCTGACAAGCACAAATACGCAGTATTTC.

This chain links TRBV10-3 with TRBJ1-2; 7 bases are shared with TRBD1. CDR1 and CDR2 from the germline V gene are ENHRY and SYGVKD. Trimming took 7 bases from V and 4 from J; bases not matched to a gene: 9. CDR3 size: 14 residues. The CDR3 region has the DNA TGTGCCATCACCGAGACAGGGAGCGGCTATGGCTACACCTTC. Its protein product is CAITETGSGYGYTF.

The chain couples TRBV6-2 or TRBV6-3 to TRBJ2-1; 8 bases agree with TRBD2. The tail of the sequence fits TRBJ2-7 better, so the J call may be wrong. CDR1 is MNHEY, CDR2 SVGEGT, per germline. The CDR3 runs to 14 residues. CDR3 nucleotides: TGTGCCAGCAGCAGGGCGGGAGGTTCCTACGAGCAGTACTTC. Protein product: CASSRAGGSYEQYF.

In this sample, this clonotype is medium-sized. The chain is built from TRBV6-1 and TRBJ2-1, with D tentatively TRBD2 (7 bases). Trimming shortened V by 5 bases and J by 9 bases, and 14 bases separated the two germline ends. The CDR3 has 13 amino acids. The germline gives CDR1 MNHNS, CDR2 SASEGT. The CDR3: CASSKGGGLEQFF. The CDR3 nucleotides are TGTGCCAGCAGTAAAGGGGGGGGCCTTGAGCAGTTCTTC.

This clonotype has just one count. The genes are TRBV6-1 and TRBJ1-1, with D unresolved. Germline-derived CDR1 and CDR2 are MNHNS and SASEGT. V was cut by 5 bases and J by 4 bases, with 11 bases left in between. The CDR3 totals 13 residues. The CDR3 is CASSLRVGTEAFF. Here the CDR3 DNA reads TGTGCCAGCAGTCTTCGGGTGGGCACTGAAGCTTTCTTT.

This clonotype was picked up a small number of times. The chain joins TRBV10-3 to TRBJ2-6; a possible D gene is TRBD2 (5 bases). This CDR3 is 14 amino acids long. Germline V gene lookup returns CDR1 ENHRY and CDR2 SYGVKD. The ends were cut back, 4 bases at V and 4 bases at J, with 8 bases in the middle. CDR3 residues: CAISGESGANVLTF. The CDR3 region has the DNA TGTGCCATCAGTGGGGAGTCCGGGGCCAACGTCCTGACTTTC.

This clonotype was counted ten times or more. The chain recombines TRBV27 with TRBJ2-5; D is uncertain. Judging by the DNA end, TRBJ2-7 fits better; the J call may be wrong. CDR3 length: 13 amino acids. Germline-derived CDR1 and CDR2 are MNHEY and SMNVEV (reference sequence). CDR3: CASSFKISYEQYF. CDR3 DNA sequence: TGTGCCAGCAGTTTTAAAATATCCTACGAGCAGTACTTC.

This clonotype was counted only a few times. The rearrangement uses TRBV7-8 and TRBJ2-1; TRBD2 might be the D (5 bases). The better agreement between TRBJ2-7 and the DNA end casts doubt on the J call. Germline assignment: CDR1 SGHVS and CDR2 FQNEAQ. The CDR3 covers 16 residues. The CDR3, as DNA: TGTGCCAGCAGCTTAGCCGAGGACTGGAGAGGCTACGAGCAGTACTTC. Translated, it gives CASSLAEDWRGYEQYF.

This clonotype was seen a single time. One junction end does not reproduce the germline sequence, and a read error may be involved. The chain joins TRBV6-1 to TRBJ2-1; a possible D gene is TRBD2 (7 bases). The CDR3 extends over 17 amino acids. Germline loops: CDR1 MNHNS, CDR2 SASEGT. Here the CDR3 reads CASSEGCGGGDQETQYF. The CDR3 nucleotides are TGTGCCAGCAGTGAGGGGTGCGGGGGCGGGGACCAAGAGACGCAGTATTTC.

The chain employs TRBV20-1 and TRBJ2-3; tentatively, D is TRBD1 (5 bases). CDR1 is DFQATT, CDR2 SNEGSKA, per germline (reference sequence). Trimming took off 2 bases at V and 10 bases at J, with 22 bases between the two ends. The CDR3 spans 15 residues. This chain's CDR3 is CSARQGLYGTGAQYF. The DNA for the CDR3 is TGCAGTGCTAGACAGGGCCTCTACGGCACAGGTGCGCAGTATTTT.

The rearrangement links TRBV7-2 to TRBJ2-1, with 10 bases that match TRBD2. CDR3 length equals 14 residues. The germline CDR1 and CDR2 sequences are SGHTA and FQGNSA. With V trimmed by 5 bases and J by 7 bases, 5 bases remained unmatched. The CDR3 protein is CASSPRTSGNEQFF. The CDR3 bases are TGTGCCAGCAGCCCCAGGACTAGCGGAAATGAGCAGTTCTTC.

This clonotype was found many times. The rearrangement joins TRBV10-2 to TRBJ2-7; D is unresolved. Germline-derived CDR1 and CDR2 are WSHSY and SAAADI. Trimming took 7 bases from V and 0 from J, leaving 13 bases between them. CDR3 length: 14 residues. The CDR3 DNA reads TGCGCCAGCATGGGTTTGGGAAGCTCCTACGAGCAGTACTTC. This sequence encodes CASMGLGSSYEQYF.

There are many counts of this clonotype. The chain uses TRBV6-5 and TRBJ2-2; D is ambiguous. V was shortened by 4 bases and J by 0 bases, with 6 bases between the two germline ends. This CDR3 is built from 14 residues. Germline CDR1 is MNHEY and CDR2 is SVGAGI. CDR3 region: CASSLDPNTGELFF. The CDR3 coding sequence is TGTGCCAGCAGTTTGGACCCGAACACCGGGGAGCTGTTTTTT.

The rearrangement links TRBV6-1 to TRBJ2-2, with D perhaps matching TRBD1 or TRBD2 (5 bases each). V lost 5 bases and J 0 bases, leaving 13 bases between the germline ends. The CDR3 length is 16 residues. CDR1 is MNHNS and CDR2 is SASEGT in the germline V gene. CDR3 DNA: TGTGCCAGCAGTCCCCGGGACGCCGCGAACACCGGGGAGCTGTTTTTT. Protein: CASSPRDAANTGELFF.

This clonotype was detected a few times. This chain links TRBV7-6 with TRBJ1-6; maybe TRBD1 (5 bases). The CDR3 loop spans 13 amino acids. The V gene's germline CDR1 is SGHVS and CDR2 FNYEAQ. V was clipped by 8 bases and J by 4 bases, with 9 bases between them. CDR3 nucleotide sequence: TGTGCCAGCTCGACAGATTATAATTCACCCCTCCACTTT. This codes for CASSTDYNSPLHF.

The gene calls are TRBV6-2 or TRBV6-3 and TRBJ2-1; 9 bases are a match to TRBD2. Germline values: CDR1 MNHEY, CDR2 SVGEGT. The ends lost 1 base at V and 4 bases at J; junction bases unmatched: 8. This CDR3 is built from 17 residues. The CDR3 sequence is CASSYWASGIHYNEQFF. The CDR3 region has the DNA TGTGCCAGCAGTTACTGGGCTAGCGGGATTCATTACAATGAGCAGTTCTTC.

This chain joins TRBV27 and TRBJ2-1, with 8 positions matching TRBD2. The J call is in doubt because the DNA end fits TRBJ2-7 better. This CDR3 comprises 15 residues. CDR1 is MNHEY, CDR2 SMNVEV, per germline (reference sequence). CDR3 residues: CASSFTGTSTDEQYF. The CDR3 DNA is TGTGCCAGCAGTTTTACCGGGACTAGTACCGACGAGCAGTACTTC.

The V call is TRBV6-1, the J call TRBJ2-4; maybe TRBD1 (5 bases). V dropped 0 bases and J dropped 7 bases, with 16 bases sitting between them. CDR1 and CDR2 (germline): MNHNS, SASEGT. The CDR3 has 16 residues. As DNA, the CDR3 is TGTGCCAGCAGTGAAGCTTTGGGCAGGGTGGGGAACATTCAGTACTTC. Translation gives CASSEALGRVGNIQYF.

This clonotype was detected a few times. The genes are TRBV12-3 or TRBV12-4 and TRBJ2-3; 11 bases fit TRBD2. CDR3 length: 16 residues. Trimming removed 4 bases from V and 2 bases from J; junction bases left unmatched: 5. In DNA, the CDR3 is TGTGCCAGCAGTTCGACTAGCGGGACGTTCACAGATACGCAGTATTTT. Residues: CASSSTSGTFTDTQYF.

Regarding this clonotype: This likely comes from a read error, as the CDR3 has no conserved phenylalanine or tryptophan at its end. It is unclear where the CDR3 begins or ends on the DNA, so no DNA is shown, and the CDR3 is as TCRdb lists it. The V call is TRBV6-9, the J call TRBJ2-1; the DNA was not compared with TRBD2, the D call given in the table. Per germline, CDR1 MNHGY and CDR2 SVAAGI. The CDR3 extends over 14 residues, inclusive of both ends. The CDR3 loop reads CASSYSGRANEQLS.

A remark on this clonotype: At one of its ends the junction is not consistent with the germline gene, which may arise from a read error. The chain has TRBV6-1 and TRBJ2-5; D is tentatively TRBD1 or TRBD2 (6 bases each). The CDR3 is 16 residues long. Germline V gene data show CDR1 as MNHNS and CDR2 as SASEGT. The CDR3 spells CASGEVGGRGKETQYF. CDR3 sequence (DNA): TGTGCCAGCGGTGAGGTGGGGGGCCGAGGGAAAGAGACCCAGTACTTC.

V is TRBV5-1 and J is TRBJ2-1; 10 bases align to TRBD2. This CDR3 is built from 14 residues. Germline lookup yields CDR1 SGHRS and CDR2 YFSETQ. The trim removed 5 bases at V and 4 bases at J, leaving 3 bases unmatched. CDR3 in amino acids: CASRGTSEYNEQFF. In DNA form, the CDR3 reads TGCGCCAGCAGAGGGACTAGCGAATACAATGAGCAGTTCTTC.

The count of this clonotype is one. The DNA of the CDR3 is TGTGCGGGCAGAGGGAGCAGCGGCACAGATACCCAGTACTTC. As protein: CAGRGSSGTDTQYF. This sequence joins TRBV25-1 and TRBJ2-1; D might be TRBD2 (5 bases). The J call may be in error: the DNA end matches TRBJ2-5 better. The length of the CDR3 is 14 residues. The germline gives CDR1 MGHDK, CDR2 SYGVNS.

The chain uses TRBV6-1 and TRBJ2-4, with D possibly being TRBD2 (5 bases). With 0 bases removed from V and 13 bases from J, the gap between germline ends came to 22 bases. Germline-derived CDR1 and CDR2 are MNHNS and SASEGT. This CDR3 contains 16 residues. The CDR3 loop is CASSEAGLGAGDTQYF. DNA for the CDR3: TGTGCCAGCAGTGAAGCCGGGCTGGGAGCCGGGGATACGCAGTACTTC.